This T cell receptor beta chain was sequenced in a study of blood T cell repertoires in COVID-19 (dated by TCRdb to the early 2020s). Regarding the complete study: Collaborator samples came from the United States, Italy and Spain and covered acute and convalescent phases of COVID-19. The material from the prospective study consisted of cDNA or gDNA derived from T cells, B-cell-depleted T cells, or PBMCs. The dataset comprised deeply sampled blood TCRbeta repertoires from subjects exposed to, actively infected with, or recovered from COVID-19. The repertoires were made available in a free public database intended to serve as a resource for research on the immune response to SARS-CoV-2. Samples came from the ongoing ImmuneRACE study (first 160 participants) plus 1,254 subjects from 6 global collaborators. A de-identified subject ID, COVID-19 status, age in years and sex were almost always included in the sample metadata. HLA class I and class II types, where available, came from metadata supplied by the sample provider rather than from assay-based typing.

V is cut by 3 bases and J by 4 bases, and the space between the germline ends is 11 bases. Based on the germline V gene (reference sequence), the CDR1 and CDR2 sequences are DFQATT and SNEGSKA. From cysteine to phenylalanine, the CDR3 is 13 amino acids long. Of the read, only the CDR3 DNA is kept; its 39 bases are in frame from base 1. TCRbeta CDR3 regions were amplified from genomic DNA by means of the immunoSEQ Assay, a bias-controlled multiplex PCR. In the source study's methods: Within the assay, amplification of reference gene primers was used to estimate how many nucleated cells each sample contained. To quantify the absolute abundance of each unique TCRbeta CDR3 rearrangement, sequence reads were collapsed and filtered. For each sample, productive Simpson clonality was calculated as the square root of Simpson's diversity index across productive rearrangements. TCRdb holds this immuneACCESS table with in-frame rearrangements only. Some clones are missing; in checked studies, unresolved V genes explain under half, and the rest has no known cause. The V and J calls and clone size come from that table; D and trimming were worked out from the DNA. The sample records approximately 150,000 clones, 84% of which are singletons. Less than 20% of the sample is held by the ten biggest clonotypes.

Each collaborating institution followed its own protocols to collect whole blood in K2EDTA tubes. For TCRbeta analysis, collaborator samples were shipped as frozen whole blood, as isolated PBMCs, or as DNA extracted from either sample type. The research as a whole found: The quantity of clinical and demographic metadata differed by source and by participant and was supplied without curation.

Remarks on this clone: There is no known antigen for this receptor. Per-base quality was not reported, and no clone a single base away is much larger than it.

This clonotype was obtained from a woman of 80 years or more with acute or convalescent COVID-19. The chain couples TRBV20-1 to TRBJ2-3; TRBD2 is a possible D gene, resting on 6 matching bases. Sequencing used peripheral blood. DNA sequence: TGCAGTGCTAGTCGCGGGGCCCCAGATACGCAGTATTTT. Its protein reads: CSASRGAPDTQYF.